This TCR beta chain comes out of a study of PD-1 blockade in classical Hodgkin lymphoma. Findings and limits, study-wide: Before treatment, complete responders showed about the same diversity as newly diagnosed patients. Still unresolved is the cause of the repertoire differences, which may be disease activity or prior therapy. Baseline TCR diversity was reportedly lower in newly diagnosed patients than in healthy donors. It was reported as lower still in relapsed/refractory patients. Significantly greater TCR diversity emerged by C4D1 in CD4+ cells but not CD8+ cells.

Trimming cost V 5 bases and J 5 bases, with 12 bases left between them. The CDR3 loop spans 13 amino acids. Germline CDR1 and CDR2: MDHEN and SYDVKM. Profiled with immunoSEQ multiplex PCR; TCRdb holds only in-frame clones, not every one. The sample lists some 100,000 clones, 80% to 95% seen once, with roughly 2.8% in the top ten. No patient escaped relapse after autologous stem cell transplantation, and brentuximab vedotin exposure varied. Points on this clone: No antigen is known for it.

This chain uses TRBV28 with TRBJ2-5; the D gene could be TRBD1 or TRBD2 (5 bases each). Sample: peripheral blood mononuclear cells (PBMCs), taken at baseline. The TCR originated in a human donor with classical Hodgkin lymphoma. CDR3 residues: CASSRGVWETQYF. CDR3 coding DNA: TGTGCCAGCAGTCGAGGGGTTTGGGAGACCCAGTACTTC.